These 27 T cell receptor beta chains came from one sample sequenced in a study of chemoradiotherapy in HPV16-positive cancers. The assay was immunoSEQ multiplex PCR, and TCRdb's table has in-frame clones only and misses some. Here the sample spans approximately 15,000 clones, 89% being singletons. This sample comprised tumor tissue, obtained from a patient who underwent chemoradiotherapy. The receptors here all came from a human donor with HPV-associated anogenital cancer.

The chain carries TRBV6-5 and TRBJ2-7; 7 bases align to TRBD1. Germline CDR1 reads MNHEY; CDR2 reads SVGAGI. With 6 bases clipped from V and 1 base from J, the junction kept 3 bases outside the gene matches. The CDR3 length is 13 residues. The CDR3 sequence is CASRRQGSYEQYF. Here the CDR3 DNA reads TGTGCCAGCAGGCGACAGGGTTCCTACGAGCAGTACTTC.

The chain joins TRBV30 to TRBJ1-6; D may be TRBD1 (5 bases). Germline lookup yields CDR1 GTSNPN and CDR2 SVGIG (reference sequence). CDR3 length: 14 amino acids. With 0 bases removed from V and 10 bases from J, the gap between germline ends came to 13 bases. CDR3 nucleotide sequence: TGTGCCTGGAGTGTCGCAGGGTTCTCCTCACCCCTCCACTTT. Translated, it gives CAWSVAGFSSPLHF.

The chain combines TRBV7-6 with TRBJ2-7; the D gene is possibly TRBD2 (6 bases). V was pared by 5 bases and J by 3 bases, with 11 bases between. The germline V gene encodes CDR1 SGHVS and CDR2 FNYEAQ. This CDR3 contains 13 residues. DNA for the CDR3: TGTGCCAGCAGCGGCGGGGAAGACTACGAGCAGTACTTC. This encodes CASSGGEDYEQYF. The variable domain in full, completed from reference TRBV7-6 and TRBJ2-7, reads GAGVSQSPRYKVTKRGQDVALRCDPISGHVSLYWYRQALGQGPEFLTYFNYEAQQDKSGLPNDRFSAERPEGSISTLTIQRTEQRDSAMYRCASSGGEDYEQYFGPGTRLTVT.

The CDR3 sequence: CASSQRDYDYEQYF. Here the CDR3 DNA reads TGCGCCAGCAGCCAGCGGGACTACGACTACGAGCAGTACTTC. V usage is TRBV5-1 and J usage is TRBJ2-7, with 7 positions matching TRBD2. V shed 4 bases and J 3 bases; nucleotides not matched to a gene: 7. The CDR3 runs to 14 residues. The germline V gene encodes CDR1 SGHRS and CDR2 YFSETQ. The whole variable domain, remainder taken from reference TRBV5-1 and TRBJ2-7, is KAGVTQTPRYLIKTRGQQVTLSCSPISGHRSVSWYQQTPGQGLQFLFEYFSETQRNKGNFPGRFSGRQFSNSRSEMNVSTLELGDSALYLCASSQRDYDYEQYFGPGTRLTVT.

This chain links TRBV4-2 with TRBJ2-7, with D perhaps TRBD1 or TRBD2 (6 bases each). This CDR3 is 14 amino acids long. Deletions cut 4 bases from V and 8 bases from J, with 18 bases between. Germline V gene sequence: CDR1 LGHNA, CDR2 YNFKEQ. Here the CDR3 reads CASSPELKGGKQYF. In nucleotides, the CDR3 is TGTGCCAGCAGCCCGGAGCTTAAGGGGGGAAAGCAGTACTTC.

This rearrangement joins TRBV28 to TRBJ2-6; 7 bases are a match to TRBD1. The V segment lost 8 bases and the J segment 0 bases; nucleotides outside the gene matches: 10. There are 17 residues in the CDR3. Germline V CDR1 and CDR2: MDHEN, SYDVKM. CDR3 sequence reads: CASCPGTVFSGANVLTF. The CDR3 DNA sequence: TGTGCCAGCTGTCCCGGGACAGTGTTCTCTGGGGCCAACGTCCTGACTTTC.

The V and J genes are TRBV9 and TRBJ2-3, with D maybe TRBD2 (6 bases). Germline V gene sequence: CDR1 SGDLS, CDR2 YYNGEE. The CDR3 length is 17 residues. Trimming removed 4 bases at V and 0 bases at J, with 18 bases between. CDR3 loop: CASSPGGRSPSTDTQYF. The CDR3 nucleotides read TGTGCCAGCAGCCCCGGAGGGAGATCCCCTAGCACAGATACGCAGTATTTT.

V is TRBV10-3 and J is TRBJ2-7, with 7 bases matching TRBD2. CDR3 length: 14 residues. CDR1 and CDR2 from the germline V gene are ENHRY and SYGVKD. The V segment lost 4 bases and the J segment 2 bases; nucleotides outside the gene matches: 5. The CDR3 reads CAISVGGLAYEQYF. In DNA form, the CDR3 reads TGTGCCATCAGTGTGGGTGGACTAGCCTACGAGCAGTACTTC.

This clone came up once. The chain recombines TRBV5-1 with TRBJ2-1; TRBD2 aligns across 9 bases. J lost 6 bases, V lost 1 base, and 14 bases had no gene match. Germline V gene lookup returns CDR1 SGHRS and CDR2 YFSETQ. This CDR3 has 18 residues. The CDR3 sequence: CASSLLSPRAGGSNEQFF. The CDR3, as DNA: TGCGCCAGCAGCTTGCTGTCCCCTAGAGCGGGAGGTTCCAATGAGCAGTTCTTC.

CDR3 region: CASREPSVGGGETQYF. The CDR3 DNA sequence: TGTGCCAGTAGGGAACCCTCCGTTGGGGGGGGAGAGACCCAGTACTTC. The J gene is TRBJ2-5, the V gene TRBV19; 7 nucleotides agree with TRBD2. This CDR3 comprises 16 residues. With V trimmed by 6 bases and J by 4 bases, 14 bases remained unmatched. Germline V CDR1 and CDR2: LNHDA, SQIVND (reference sequence). The full variable domain, in which reference TRBV19 and TRBJ2-5 provide the parts outside the CDR3, is DGGITQSPKYLFRKEGQNVTLSCEQNLNHDAMYWYRQDPGQGLRLIYYSQIVNDFQKGDIAEGYSVSREKKESFPLTVTSAQKNPTAFYLCASREPSVGGGETQYFGPGTRLLVL.

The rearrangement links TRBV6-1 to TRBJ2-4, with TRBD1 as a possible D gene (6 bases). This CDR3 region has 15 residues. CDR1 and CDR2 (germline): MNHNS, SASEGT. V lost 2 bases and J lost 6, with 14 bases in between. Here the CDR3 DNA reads TGTGCCAGCAGTGAATTTGGGGGCGGTGGAAACATTCAGTACTTC. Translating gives CASSEFGGGGNIQYF.

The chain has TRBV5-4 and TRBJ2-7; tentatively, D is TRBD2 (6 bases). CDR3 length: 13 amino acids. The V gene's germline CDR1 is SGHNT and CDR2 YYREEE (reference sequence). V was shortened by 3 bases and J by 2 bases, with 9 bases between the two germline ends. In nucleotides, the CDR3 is TGTGCCAGCAGCTCCGGGACTGCCTACGAGCAGTACTTC. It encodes CASSSGTAYEQYF.

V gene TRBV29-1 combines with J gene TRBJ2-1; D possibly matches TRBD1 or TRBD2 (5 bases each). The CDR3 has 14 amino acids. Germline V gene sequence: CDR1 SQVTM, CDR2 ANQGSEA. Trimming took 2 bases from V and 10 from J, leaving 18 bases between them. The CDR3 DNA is TGCAGCGTTGAACAGGGCGGTTGGTCGGGGGAGCAGTTCTTC. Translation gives CSVEQGGWSGEQFF.

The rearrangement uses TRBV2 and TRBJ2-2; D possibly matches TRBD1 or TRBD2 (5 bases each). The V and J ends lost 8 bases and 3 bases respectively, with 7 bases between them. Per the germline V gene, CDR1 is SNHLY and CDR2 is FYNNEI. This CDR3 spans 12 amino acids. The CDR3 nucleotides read TGTGCCAGCGGGACGTACACCGGGGAGCTGTTTTTT. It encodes CASGTYTGELFF.

CDR3 bases: TGTGCCTGGAGTGCGGGACATAGCAATCAGCCCCAGCATTTT. Translation gives CAWSAGHSNQPQHF. This chain uses TRBV30 with TRBJ1-5; perhaps TRBD1 as D (6 bases). The germline V gene has CDR1 GTSNPN and CDR2 SVGIG (reference sequence). V was clipped by 1 base and J by 0 bases, with 7 bases between them. This CDR3 contains 14 residues.

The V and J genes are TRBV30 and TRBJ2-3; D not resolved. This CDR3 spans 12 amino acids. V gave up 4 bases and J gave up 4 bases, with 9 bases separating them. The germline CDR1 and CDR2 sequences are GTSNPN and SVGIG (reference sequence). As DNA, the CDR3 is TGTGCCTGGACCACTTGGTCAGATACGCAGTATTTT. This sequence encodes CAWTTWSDTQYF.

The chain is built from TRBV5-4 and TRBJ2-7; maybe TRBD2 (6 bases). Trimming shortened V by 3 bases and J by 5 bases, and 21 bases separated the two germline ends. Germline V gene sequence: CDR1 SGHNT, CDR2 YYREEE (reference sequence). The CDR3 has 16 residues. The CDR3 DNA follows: TGTGCCAGCAGCTCACCGACCCGAATCGGAGGGGACGAGCAGTACTTC. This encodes CASSSPTRIGGDEQYF.

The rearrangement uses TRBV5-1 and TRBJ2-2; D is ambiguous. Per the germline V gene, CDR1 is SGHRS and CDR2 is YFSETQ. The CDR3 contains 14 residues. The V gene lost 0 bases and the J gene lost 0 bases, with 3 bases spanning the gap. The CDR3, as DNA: TGCGCCAGCAGCTTGGACACGAACACCGGGGAGCTGTTTTTT. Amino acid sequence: CASSLDTNTGELFF.

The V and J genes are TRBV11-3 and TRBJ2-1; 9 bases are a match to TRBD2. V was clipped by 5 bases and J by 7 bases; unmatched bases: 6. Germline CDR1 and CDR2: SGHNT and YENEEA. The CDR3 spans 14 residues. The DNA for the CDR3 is TGTGCCAGCAGCGGAGATAGCGGGAGAAATGAGCAGTTCTTC. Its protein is CASSGDSGRNEQFF.

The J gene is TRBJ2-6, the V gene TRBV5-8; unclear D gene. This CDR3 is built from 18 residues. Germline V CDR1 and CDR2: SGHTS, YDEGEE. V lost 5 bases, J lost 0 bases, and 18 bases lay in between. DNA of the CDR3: TGTGCCAGCAGTCCATTCTGGGGTCCAGGCTCTGGGGCCAACGTCCTGACTTTC. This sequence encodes CASSPFWGPGSGANVLTF.

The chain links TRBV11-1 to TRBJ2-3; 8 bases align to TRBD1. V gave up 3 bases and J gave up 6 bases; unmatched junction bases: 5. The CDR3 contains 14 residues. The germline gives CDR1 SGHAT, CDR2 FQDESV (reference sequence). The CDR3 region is CASSFGQGGDTQYF. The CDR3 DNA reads TGTGCCAGCAGCTTCGGACAGGGCGGGGATACGCAGTATTTT.

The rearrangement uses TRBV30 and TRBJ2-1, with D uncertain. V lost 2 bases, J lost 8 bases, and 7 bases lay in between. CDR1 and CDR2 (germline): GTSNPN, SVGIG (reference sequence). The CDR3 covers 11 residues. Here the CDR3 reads CAWSSGDEQFF. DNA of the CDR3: TGTGCCTGGAGTTCTGGCGATGAGCAGTTCTTC.

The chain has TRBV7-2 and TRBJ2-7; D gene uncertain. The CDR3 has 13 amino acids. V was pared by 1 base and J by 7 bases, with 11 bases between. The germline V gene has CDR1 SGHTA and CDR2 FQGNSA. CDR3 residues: CASSLGLYREQYF. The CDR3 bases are TGTGCCAGCAGCTTAGGGCTCTACAGAGAGCAGTACTTC.

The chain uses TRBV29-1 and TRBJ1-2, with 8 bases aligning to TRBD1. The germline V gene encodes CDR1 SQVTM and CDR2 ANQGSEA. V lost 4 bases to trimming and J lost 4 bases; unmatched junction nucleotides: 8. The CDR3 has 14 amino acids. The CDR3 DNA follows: TGCAGCGTTGGAATAGGACAGGGTGGCTATGGCTACACCTTC. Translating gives CSVGIGQGGYGYTF.

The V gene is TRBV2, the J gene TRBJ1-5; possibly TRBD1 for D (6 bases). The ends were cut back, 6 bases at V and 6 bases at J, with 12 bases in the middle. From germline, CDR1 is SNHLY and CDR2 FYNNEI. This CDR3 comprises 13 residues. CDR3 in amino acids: CASRQGLGQPQHF. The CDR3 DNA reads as TGTGCCAGCAGGCAGGGGCTAGGTCAGCCCCAGCATTTT.

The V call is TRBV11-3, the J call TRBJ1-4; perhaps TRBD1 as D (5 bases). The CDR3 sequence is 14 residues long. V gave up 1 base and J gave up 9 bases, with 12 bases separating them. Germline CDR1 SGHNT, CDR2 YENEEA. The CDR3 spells CASSLGTRRKKLFF. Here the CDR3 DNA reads TGTGCCAGCAGCTTAGGGACAAGGCGGAAAAAACTGTTTTTT.

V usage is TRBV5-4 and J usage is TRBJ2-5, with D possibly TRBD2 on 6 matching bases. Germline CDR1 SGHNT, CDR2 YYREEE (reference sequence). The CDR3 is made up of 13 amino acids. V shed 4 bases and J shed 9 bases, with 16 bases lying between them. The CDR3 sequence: CASSLPRPGAQYF. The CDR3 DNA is TGTGCCAGCAGCCTACCCCGGCCGGGGGCCCAGTACTTC. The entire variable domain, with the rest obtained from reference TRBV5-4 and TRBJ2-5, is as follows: ETGVTQSPTHLIKTRGQQVTLRCSSQSGHNTVSWYQQALGQGPQFIFQYYREEENGRGNFPPRFSGLQFPNYSSELNVNALELDDSALYLCASSLPRPGAQYFGPGTRLLVL.